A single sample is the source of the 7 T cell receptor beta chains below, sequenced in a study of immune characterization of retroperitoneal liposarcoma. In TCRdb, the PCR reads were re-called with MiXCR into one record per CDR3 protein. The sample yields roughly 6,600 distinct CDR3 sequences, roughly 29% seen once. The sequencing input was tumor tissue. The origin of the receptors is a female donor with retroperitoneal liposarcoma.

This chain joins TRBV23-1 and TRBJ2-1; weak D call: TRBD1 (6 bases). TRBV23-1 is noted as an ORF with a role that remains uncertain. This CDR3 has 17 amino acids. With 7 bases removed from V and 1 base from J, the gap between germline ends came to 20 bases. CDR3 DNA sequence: TGCGCCAGCACCACGGGACACCCGGGGAGATCCTACAATGAGCAGTTCTTC. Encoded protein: CASTTGHPGRSYNEQFF.

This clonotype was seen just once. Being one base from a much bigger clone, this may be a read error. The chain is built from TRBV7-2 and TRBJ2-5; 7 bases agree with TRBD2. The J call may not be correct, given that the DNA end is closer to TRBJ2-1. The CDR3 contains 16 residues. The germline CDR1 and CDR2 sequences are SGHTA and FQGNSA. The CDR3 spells CASSLVWAGAVETQFF. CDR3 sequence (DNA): TGTGCCAGCAGCTTAGTCTGGGCGGGAGCGGTGGAGACCCAGTTCTTC.

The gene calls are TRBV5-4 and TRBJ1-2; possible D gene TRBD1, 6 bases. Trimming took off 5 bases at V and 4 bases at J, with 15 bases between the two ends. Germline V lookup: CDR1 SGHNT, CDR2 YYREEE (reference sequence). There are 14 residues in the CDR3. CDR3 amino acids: CASSPDQGTYGYTF. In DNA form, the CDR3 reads TGTGCCAGCAGTCCTGATCAGGGGACCTATGGCTACACCTTC.

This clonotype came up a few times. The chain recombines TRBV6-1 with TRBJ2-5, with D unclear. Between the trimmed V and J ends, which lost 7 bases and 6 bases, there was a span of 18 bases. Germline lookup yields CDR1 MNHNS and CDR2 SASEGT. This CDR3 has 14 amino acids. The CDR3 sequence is CASTATRATKTQYF. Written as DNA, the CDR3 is TGTGCCAGCACCGCCACCCGGGCCACCAAGACCCAGTACTTC.

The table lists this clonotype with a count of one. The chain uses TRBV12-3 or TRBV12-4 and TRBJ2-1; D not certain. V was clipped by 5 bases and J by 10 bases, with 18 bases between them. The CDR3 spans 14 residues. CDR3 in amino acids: CASSPQSGFYEQFF. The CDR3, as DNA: TGTGCCAGCAGTCCCCAGAGTGGATTTTACGAGCAGTTCTTC.

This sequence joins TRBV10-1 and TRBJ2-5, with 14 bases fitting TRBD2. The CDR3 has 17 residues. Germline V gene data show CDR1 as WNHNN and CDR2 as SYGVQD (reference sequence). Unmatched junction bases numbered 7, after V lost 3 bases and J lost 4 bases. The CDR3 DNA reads TGCGCCAGCAGTGACCCGAGACTAGCGGGAGGGAGAGAGACCCAGTACTTC. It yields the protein CASSDPRLAGGRETQYF.

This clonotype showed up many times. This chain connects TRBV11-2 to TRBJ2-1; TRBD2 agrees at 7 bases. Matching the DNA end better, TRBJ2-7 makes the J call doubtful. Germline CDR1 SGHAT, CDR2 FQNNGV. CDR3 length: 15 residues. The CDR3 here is CASSYRTSVYNEQYF. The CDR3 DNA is TGTGCCAGCAGCTACCGTACTAGCGTTTACAATGAGCAGTACTTC.